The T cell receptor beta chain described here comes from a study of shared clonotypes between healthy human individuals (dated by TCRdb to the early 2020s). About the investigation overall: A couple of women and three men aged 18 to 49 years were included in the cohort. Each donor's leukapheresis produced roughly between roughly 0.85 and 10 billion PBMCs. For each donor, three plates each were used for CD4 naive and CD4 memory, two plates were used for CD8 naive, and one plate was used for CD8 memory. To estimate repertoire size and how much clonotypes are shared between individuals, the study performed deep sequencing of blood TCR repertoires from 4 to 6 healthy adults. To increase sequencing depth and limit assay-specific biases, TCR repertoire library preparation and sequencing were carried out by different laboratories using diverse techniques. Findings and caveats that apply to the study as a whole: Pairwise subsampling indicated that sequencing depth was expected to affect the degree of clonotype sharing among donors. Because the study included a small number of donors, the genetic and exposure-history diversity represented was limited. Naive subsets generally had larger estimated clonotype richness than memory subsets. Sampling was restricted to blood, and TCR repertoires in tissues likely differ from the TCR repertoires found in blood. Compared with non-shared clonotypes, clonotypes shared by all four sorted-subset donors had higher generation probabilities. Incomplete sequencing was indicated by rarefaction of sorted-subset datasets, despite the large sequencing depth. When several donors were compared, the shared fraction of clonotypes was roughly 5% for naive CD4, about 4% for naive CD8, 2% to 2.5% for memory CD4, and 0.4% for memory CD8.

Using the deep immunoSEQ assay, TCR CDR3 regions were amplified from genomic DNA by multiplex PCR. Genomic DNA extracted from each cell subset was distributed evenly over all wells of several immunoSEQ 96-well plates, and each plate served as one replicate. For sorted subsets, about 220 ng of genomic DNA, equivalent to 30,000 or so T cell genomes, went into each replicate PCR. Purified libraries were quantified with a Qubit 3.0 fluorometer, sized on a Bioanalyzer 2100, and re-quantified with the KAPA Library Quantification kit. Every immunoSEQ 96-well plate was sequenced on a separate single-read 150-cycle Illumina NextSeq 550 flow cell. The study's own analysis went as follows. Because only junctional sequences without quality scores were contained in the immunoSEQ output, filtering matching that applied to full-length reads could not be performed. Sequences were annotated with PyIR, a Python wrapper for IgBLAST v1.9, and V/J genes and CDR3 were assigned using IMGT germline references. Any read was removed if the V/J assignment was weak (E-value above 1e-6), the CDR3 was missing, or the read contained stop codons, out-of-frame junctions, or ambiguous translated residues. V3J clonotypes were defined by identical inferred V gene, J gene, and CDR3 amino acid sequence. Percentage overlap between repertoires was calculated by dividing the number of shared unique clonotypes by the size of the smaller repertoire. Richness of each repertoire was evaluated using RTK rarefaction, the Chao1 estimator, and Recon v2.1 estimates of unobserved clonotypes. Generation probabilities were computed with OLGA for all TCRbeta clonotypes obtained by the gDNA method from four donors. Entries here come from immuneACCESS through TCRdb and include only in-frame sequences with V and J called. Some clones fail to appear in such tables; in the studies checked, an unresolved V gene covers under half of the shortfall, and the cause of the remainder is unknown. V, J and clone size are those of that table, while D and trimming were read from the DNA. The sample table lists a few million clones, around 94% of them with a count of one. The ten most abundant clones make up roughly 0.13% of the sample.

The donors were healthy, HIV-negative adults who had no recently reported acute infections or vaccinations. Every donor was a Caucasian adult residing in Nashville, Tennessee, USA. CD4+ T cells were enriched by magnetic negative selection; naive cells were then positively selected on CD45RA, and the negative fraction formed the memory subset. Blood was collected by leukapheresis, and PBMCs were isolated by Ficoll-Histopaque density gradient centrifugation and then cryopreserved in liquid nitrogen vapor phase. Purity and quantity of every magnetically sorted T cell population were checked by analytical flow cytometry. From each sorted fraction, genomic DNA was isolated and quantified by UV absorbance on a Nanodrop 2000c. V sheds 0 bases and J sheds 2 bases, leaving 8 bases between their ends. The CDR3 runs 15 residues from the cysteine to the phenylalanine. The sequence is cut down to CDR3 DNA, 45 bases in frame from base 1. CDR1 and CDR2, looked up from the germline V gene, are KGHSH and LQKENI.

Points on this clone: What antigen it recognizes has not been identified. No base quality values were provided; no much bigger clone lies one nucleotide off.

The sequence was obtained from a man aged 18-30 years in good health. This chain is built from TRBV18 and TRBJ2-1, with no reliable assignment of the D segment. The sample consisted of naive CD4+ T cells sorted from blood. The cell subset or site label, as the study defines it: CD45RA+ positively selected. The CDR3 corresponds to CASSPPWVTYNEQFF. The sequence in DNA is TGTGCCAGCTCACCACCCTGGGTCACCTACAATGAGCAGTTCTTC.